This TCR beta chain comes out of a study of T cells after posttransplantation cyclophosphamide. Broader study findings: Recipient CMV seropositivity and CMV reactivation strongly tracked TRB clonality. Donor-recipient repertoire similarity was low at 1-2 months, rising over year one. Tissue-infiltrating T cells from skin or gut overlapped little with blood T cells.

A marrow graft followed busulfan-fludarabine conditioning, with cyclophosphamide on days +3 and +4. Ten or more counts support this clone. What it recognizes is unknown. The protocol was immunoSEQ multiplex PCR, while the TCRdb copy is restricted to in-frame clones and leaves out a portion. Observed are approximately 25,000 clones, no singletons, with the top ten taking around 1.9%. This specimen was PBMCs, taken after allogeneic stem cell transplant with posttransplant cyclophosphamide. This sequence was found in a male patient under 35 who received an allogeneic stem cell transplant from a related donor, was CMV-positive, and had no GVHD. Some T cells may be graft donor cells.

The DNA of the CDR3 is TGTGCCAGCAGTTTATGGGCGGGAGCCTCGGCAGATACGCAGTATTTT. Protein product: CASSLWAGASADTQYF. The V gene is TRBV27, the J gene TRBJ2-3; 7 bases are shared with TRBD2. V shed 1 base, J shed 4 bases, and the junction held 8 bases outside the gene matches. This CDR3 spans 16 amino acids. Germline V gene lookup returns CDR1 MNHEY and CDR2 SMNVEV (reference sequence).